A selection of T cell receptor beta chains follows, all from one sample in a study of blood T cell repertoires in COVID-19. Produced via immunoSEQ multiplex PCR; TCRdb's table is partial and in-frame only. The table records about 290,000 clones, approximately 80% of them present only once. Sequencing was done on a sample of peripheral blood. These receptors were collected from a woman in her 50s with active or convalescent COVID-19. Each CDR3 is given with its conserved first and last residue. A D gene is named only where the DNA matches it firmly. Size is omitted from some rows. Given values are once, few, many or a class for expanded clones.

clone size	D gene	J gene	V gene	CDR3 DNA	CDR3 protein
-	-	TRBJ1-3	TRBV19	TGTGCCAGTAGTATAGGGTCGTGGCACCTCTCTGGAAACACCATATATTTT	CASSIGSWHLSGNTIYF
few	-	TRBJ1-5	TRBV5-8	TGTGCCAGCAGCTCGAGCGAGGGCAATCAGCCCCAGCATTTT	CASSSSEGNQPQHF
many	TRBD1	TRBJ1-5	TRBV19	TGTGCCAGTAGTATTCCGGGGACAGTTCTGCCCCAGCATTTT	CASSIPGTVLPQHF
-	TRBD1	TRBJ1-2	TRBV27	TGTGCCAGCAGGGGATGGGGACAGGGGGCCTATGGCTACACCTTC	CASRGWGQGAYGYTF
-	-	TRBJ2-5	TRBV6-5	TGTGCCAGCAGTTACTCATCGGGGGAAGAGACCCAGTACTTC	CASSYSSGEETQYF
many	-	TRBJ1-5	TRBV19	TGTGCCAGTAGTGGGCTTGGGGCGAATCAGCCCCAGCATTTT	CASSGLGANQPQHF
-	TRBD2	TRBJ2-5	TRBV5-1	TGCGCCAGCAGCTTGCAGACTAGCGGAACCCAAGAGACCCAGTACTTC	CASSLQTSGTQETQYF
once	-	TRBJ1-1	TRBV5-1	TGCGCCAGCAGCTTTGGGGGGGCGCGTGTTGACACTGAAGCTTTCTTT	CASSFGGARVDTEAFF
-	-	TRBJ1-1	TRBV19	TGTGCCAGTACCCTGACAGAGCTGAACACTGAAGCTTTCTTT	CASTLTELNTEAFF
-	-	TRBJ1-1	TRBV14	TGTGCCAGCAGCAATGAGAATACGAACACTGAAGCTTTCTTT	CASSNENTNTEAFF
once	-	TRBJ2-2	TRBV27	TGTGCCAGCAGTACAACAGGATACACCGGGGAGCTGTTTTTT	CASSTTGYTGELFF
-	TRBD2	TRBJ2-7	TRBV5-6	TGTGCCAGCAGCCAACTAGCGGGAGGAACCTACGAGCAGTACTTC	CASSQLAGGTYEQYF
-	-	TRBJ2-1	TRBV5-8	TGTGCCAGCAGCTTGGCCCCAGGGAATGAGCAGTTCTTC	CASSLAPGNEQFF
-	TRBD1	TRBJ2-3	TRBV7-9	TGTGCCAGCATTCGATGGACAGGGGACTCGGATACGCAGTATTTT	CASIRWTGDSDTQYF
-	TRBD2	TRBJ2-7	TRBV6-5	TGTGCCAGCAGGGGACATAGCGGGAAGTTTAACGAGCAGTACTTC	CASRGHSGKFNEQYF
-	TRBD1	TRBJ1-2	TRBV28	TGTGCCAGCAGCCGGCGGACAGGCTTCTATGGCTACACCTTC	CASSRRTGFYGYTF
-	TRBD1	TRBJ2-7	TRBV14	TGTGCCAGCGGTGCCACCGGGACAGGTGACTCCTACGAGCAGTACTTC	CASGATGTGDSYEQYF
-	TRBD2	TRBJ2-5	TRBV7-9	TGTGCCAGCAGCTCTGGGACTAGCGGCTACCAAGAGACCCAGTACTTC	CASSSGTSGYQETQYF
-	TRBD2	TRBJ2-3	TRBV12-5	TGTGCTAGTGCCCCGAACCCGGGAGGTGGCACAGATACGCAGTATTTT	CASAPNPGGGTDTQYF
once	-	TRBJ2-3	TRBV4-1	TGCGCCAGCAGCCAAGAACTAGCCCCAGATACGCAGTATTTT	CASSQELAPDTQYF
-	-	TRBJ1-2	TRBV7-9	TGTGCCAGCAGGGGACTTGAGGCAAGGGGTCCTAACTATGGCTACACCTTC	CASRGLEARGPNYGYTF
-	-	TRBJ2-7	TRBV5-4	TGTGCCAGCAGCTTACAGATGTCCTCCTACGAGCAGTACTTC	CASSLQMSSYEQYF
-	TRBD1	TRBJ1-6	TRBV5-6	TGTGCCAGCTCGGGACAGACAAATTCACCCCTCCACTTT	CASSGQTNSPLHF
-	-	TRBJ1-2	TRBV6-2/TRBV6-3	TGTGCCAGCAGTTACTACCGCCCTGGGCATGGCTACACCTTC	CASSYYRPGHGYTF
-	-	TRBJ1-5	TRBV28	TGTGCCAGCAGTGAACAGGGCCGTCAGCCCCAGCATTTT	CASSEQGRQPQHF
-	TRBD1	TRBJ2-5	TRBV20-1	TGCAGTGCTAGTCCAGGGACAGGGGTGTTGGAGACCCAGTACTTC	CSASPGTGVLETQYF
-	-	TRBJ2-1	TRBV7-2	TGTGCCAGCAGCTTAGTAAATGAGCAGTTCTTC	CASSLVNEQFF
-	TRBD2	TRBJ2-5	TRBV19	TGTGCCAGTAGGAGGGTAGCGGGAGGGGAGACCCAGTACTTC	CASRRVAGGETQYF
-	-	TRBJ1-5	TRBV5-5	TGTGCCAGCAGCCTAGGATATGGCAATCAGCCCCAGCATTTT	CASSLGYGNQPQHF
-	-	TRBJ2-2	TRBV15	TGTGCCACCAGCAGAGATTCCAGGGGTAACACCGGGGAGCTGTTTTTT	CATSRDSRGNTGELFF
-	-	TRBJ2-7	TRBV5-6	TGTGCCAGCAGCTTGGGACTAAGCGAGCAGTACTTC	CASSLGLSEQYF
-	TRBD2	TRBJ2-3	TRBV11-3	TGTGCCAGCAGCTTAGCGGGAGGGCCGGGGGATACGCAGTATTTT	CASSLAGGPGDTQYF
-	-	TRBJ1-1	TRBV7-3	TGTGCCAGCAGCTTAAGAAGCAGGGGATCTGAAGCTTTCTTT	CASSLRSRGSEAFF
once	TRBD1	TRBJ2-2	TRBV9	TGTGCCAGCAGCGTAGTGGACAGGGCCACCGGGGAGCTGTTTTTT	CASSVVDRATGELFF
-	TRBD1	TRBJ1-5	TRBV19	TGTGCCAGTAGTATATCGACAGGGGGCGGCCAGCCCCAGCATTTT	CASSISTGGGQPQHF
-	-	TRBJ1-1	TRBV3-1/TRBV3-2	TGTGCCAGCAGCCGTTCGGCGGCTGAAGCTTTCTTT	CASSRSAAEAFF
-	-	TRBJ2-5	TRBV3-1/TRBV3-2	TGTGCCAGCAGCCAAGCAGCAGGGGAAGAGACCCAGTACTTC	CASSQAAGEETQYF
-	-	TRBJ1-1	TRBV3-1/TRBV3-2	TGTGCCAGCAGCCCCCGGTGGGGGGACACTGAAGCTTTCTTT	CASSPRWGDTEAFF
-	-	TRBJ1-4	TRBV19	TGTGCCTCCAAGACAGTCATCTCAACTAATGAAAAACTGTTTTTT	CASKTVISTNEKLFF
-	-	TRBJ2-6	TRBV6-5	TGTGCCAGCAAAGTAACGGGAGTTGGGGCCAACGTCCTGACTTTC	CASKVTGVGANVLTF
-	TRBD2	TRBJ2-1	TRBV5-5	TGTGCCAGCAGCTCCGGGACTAGCGGGAAAGGTGAGCAGTTCTTC	CASSSGTSGKGEQFF
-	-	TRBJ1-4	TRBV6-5	TGTGCCAGCAGACCTACGGACAATAATGAAAAACTGTTTTTT	CASRPTDNNEKLFF
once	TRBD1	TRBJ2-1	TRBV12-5	TGTGCTAGTGGTTTTACACACCGGGACAGGGTATACAATGAGCAGTTCTTC	CASGFTHRDRVYNEQFF
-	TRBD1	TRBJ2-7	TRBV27	TGTGCCAGCAGTCCGGACAGGGGATCCGCGTACTTC	CASSPDRGSAYF
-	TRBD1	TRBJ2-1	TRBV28	TGTGCCAGCAGAACGGACAGGGGGGTACATGAGCAGTTCTTC	CASRTDRGVHEQFF
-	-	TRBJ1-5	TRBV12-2	TGTGCAAGTCGCTTATGCGGGGGGCTGGGCAATCAGCCCCAGCATTTT	CASRLCGGLGNQPQHF
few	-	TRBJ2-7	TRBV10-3	TGTGCCATCAGAGGGGACTTGCTTTTATACTTC	CAIRGDLLLYF
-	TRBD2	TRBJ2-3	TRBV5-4	TGTGCCAGCAGCTTGGAATTAGCGGGAGGTTGGGATACGCAGTATTTT	CASSLELAGGWDTQYF
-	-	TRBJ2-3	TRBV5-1	TGCGCCAGCAGCCCCATTGGCGGGTCTGGTGCAGATACGCAGTATTTT	CASSPIGGSGADTQYF
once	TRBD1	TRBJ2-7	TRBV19	TGTGCCAGTAGTATGGCGGGACAGGGCTACGAGCAGTACTTC	CASSMAGQGYEQYF